This T cell receptor (beta chain) was obtained from a study of molecular identifiers for immune sequencing clone quantification. Study-level background: Replicate RNA from approximately 20,000 or 100,000 naive CD8 T cells formed five aliquots; four were sequenced. Whole-study results and caveats: Naive cells had under 1% of molecules in clones above 20 RNA copies, effectors over 99%.

This clonotype was detected many times. Its antigen is undetermined. TCRdb re-analysed the PCR reads in MiXCR, keeping a single row per CDR3 protein. The table includes 60,000 to 65,000 distinct CDR3 sequences, approximately 18% detected once. The specimen was naive CD8+ T cells from blood, with Jurkat cell RNA spiked in. Specified subset: FACS-sorted CD8+CD4-CCR7+CD45RA+ naive T cells. The TCR was taken from a human donor in good health. Some libraries in this study had Jurkat cell RNA spiked in.

This CDR3 is CASSQVPSVYEQYF. CDR3 nucleotides: TGCGCCAGCAGCCAAGTTCCTAGCGTCTACGAGCAGTACTTC. The V call is TRBV4-1, the J call TRBJ2-7; maybe TRBD2 (6 bases). V lost 1 base to trimming and J lost 3 bases, with 10 bases between them. This CDR3 comprises 14 residues. The germline V gene has CDR1 MGHRA and CDR2 YSYEKL.